This T cell receptor beta chain was profiled in a study of T cell clones after liver transplantation. Across the study: HCV positivity affected three of eight recipients; the rest lacked autoimmune or viral indications.

Germline assignment: CDR1 SGHDN and CDR2 FVKESK. CDR3 length: 18 amino acids. V shed 3 bases, J shed 6 bases, and the junction held 13 bases outside the gene matches. Using immunoSEQ multiplex PCR, the repertoire was profiled, and TCRdb retains in-frame clones only, with some absent. The sample holds 95,000 to 110,000 clones, approximately 78% seen once. This sequence joins TRBV14 and TRBJ2-2, with 10 bases that match TRBD1. This receptor was obtained from a human donor who received a liver transplant. The sequenced sample was CD4+ T cells from blood, obtained before liver transplant. CDR3 protein: CASSHGNPGTGAAGELFF. The DNA for the CDR3 is TGTGCCAGCAGCCATGGCAACCCCGGGACAGGGGCAGCCGGGGAGCTGTTTTTT.